The next 20 T cell receptor beta chains were all read from a single sample in a study of Ad26.COV2.S vaccination and SARS-CoV-2 variants. The method was immunoSEQ multiplex PCR; TCRdb's version includes in-frame clones alone and lacks a portion of them. The table lists 450,000 to 550,000 clones, roughly nine tenths of them singletons. Treatment meaning: 19 received Ad26.COV2.S at low or high dose, single or two shots; several received placebo; per-sample allocation not given. It was on day 63 after the first vaccine or placebo injection that samples were taken. This material consisted of peripheral blood, taken in a trial of Ad26.COV2.S vaccine versus placebo. The receptor set was obtained from a person between 18 and 65 years old who received the Ad26.COV2.S COVID-19 vaccine or a placebo.

The genes are TRBV3-1 (or the pseudogene TRBV3-2) and TRBJ2-1; TRBD1 is a possible D gene (5 bases). The V and J ends lost 4 bases and 9 bases respectively, with 13 bases between them. Looked up from germline, CDR1 is LGHDT and CDR2 is YNNKEL (reference sequence). There are 13 residues in the CDR3. CDR3 amino acids: CASSRDTRGEQFF. DNA of the CDR3: TGTGCCAGCAGCCGAGATACAAGGGGTGAGCAGTTCTTC.

This chain connects TRBV19 to TRBJ2-3; D is perhaps TRBD1 (5 bases). The CDR3 has 16 amino acids. Germline CDR1 LNHDA, CDR2 SQIVND (reference sequence). Trimming shortened V by 1 base and J by 6 bases, and 17 bases separated the two germline ends. The CDR3 loop is CASSIGWTRSGDTQYF. Written as DNA, the CDR3 is TGTGCCAGTAGTATAGGGTGGACACGGAGTGGGGATACGCAGTATTTT. Complete variable domain (other parts from reference TRBV19 and TRBJ2-3): DGGITQSPKYLFRKEGQNVTLSCEQNLNHDAMYWYRQDPGQGLRLIYYSQIVNDFQKGDIAEGYSVSREKKESFPLTVTSAQKNPTAFYLCASSIGWTRSGDTQYFGPGTRLTVL.

This rearrangement joins TRBV19 to TRBJ2-5; D may be TRBD1 or TRBD2 (6 bases each). Between the trimmed V and J ends, which lost 7 bases and 2 bases, there was a span of 20 bases. Germline V CDR1 and CDR2: LNHDA, SQIVND (reference sequence). The CDR3 has 16 amino acids. This CDR3 is CASMEGSGQPQETQYF. CDR3 DNA sequence: TGTGCCAGTATGGAGGGGTCTGGACAGCCTCAAGAGACCCAGTACTTC.

The gene calls are TRBV11-2 and TRBJ2-2; the match to TRBD1 covers 8 bases. In germline, CDR1 is SGHAT, CDR2 FQNNGV. J lost 0 bases, V lost 5 bases, and 5 bases had no gene match. The CDR3 extends over 16 amino acids. The CDR3 sequence: CASSLTGASNTGELFF. In nucleotides, the CDR3 is TGTGCCAGCAGCCTGACAGGGGCATCGAACACCGGGGAGCTGTTTTTT.

CDR3 sequence reads: CAISDGRQGSNEKLFF. CDR3 nucleotides: TGTGCCATCAGTGATGGTCGCCAGGGTAGTAATGAAAAACTGTTTTTT. The chain recombines TRBV10-3 with TRBJ1-4; possibly TRBD1 for D (5 bases). V lost 3 bases to trimming and J lost 4 bases, with 15 bases between them. Per germline, CDR1 ENHRY and CDR2 SYGVKD. The CDR3 totals 16 residues.

This sequence joins TRBV7-9 and TRBJ1-5; 7 positions match TRBD1. The J segment lost 6 bases and the V segment lost 5 bases, leaving 4 bases of the junction unmatched. Germline V CDR1 and CDR2: SEHNR, FQNEAQ (reference sequence). The CDR3 runs to 13 residues. CDR3 sequence: CASSPGGTQPQHF. In DNA, the CDR3 is TGTGCCAGCAGCCCAGGGGGGACTCAGCCCCAGCATTTT.

The chain joins TRBV7-3 to TRBJ2-2, with 12 bases lining up with TRBD2. The germline V gene encodes CDR1 SGHTA and CDR2 FQGTGA. V lost 5 bases, J lost 6 bases, and 7 bases stayed unmatched. CDR3 size: 16 residues. The CDR3 loop reads CASSDQTSGRAGELFF. The CDR3 coding sequence is TGTGCCAGCAGCGACCAGACTAGCGGGAGAGCCGGGGAGCTGTTTTTT.

The rearrangement joins TRBV6-6 to TRBJ1-2, with D possibly TRBD1 on 6 matching bases. The CDR3 contains 16 residues. Trimming cost V 4 bases and J 5 bases, with 20 bases left between them. Germline V gene data show CDR1 as MNHNY and CDR2 as SVGAGI (reference sequence). The CDR3, as DNA: TGTGCCAGCAGTTCAGTTACAGGGAGCCCCCCTTATGGCTACACCTTC. It translates to CASSSVTGSPPYGYTF.

The V gene is TRBV5-1, the J gene TRBJ2-2, with a possible D match to TRBD1 (5 bases). The germline V gene encodes CDR1 SGHRS and CDR2 YFSETQ. Trimming stripped 1 base from V and 1 base from J, with 8 bases between. The CDR3 spans 15 residues. This chain's CDR3 is CASSLRRGNTGELFF. In DNA form, the CDR3 reads TGCGCCAGCAGCTTGCGTAGGGGGAACACCGGGGAGCTGTTTTTT.

The rearrangement uses TRBV27 and TRBJ2-2, with unresolved D. The CDR3 totals 14 residues. Trimming took 5 bases from V and 5 from J, leaving 12 bases between them. Germline CDR1 is MNHEY and CDR2 is SMNVEV (reference sequence). The chain's CDR3 is CASSQSWDTGELFF. In DNA, the CDR3 is TGTGCCAGCAGTCAGTCGTGGGATACCGGGGAGCTGTTTTTT.

CDR3 nucleotide sequence: TGTGCCAGCTCACGCTCGGGACTAGCGGGAGATGAGCAGTTCTTC. As protein: CASSRSGLAGDEQFF. The chain is built from TRBV18 and TRBJ2-1; 14 bases are shared with TRBD2. CDR1 is KGHSH, CDR2 LQKENI, per germline. This CDR3 spans 15 amino acids. Losses at the gene ends were 4 bases for V and 8 bases for J; bases not matched to a gene: 4.

The CDR3 sequence is CARREQFF. The CDR3, as DNA: TGTGCCCGGAGGGAGCAGTTCTTC. V usage is TRBV12-3 or TRBV12-4 and J usage is TRBJ2-1; D possibly corresponds to TRBD2 (5 bases). V shed 11 bases and J shed 10 bases, with 6 bases lying between them. CDR3 length: 8 amino acids.

This chain connects TRBV14 to TRBJ1-2; 7 nucleotides match TRBD1. The CDR3 extends over 13 amino acids. J lost 5 bases, V lost 5 bases, and 5 bases had no gene match. The germline gives CDR1 SGHDN, CDR2 FVKESK. The CDR3 loop reads CASSTKQGYGYTF. The CDR3 DNA follows: TGTGCCAGCAGCACAAAACAGGGGTATGGCTACACCTTC.

The J gene is TRBJ1-1, the V gene TRBV4-2; D is unresolved. Germline CDR1 is LGHNA and CDR2 is YNFKEQ. The CDR3 has 15 amino acids. The V and J ends lost 0 bases and 3 bases respectively, with 11 bases between them. The DNA for the CDR3 is TGTGCCAGCAGCCAAGAACAGCGAGTGTACACTGAAGCTTTCTTT. Amino acids: CASSQEQRVYTEAFF.

V is TRBV6-5 and J is TRBJ2-7, with D maybe TRBD1 (5 bases). Trimming left V 0 bases short and J 9 bases short, with 9 bases between. The length of the CDR3 is 12 residues. Germline CDR1 MNHEY, CDR2 SVGAGI. The CDR3 DNA follows: TGTGCCAGCAGTTACTCGATGGGGCTGCAGTACTTC. Translation gives CASSYSMGLQYF.

This rearrangement joins TRBV21-1 to TRBJ2-7; TRBD1 is the table's D call, not checked against the DNA. TRBV21-1 is marked as a pseudogene. There are 15 residues in the CDR3. The CDR3 DNA reads as TGTGCCAGCAGCACAAGCCCAGGGGAAATTTACGAGCAGTACTTC. This codes for CASSTSPGEIYEQYF.

The chain combines TRBV3-1 (or the pseudogene TRBV3-2) with TRBJ2-1; D perhaps matches TRBD1 (5 bases). Germline CDR1 LGHDT, CDR2 YNNKEL (reference sequence). V was shortened by 0 bases and J by 8 bases, with 17 bases between the two germline ends. The CDR3 contains 16 residues. CDR3: CASSQEGAGQYDEQFF. DNA for the CDR3: TGTGCCAGCAGCCAAGAAGGGGCAGGGCAATACGATGAGCAGTTCTTC.

The chain recombines TRBV18 with TRBJ1-1; 9 bases align to TRBD1. Germline assignment: CDR1 KGHSH and CDR2 LQKENI. The junction had 3 bases not matched to a gene; V was cut back by 4 bases and J by 6 bases. The CDR3 is 13 amino acids. This chain's CDR3 is CASSLDRGAEAFF. DNA for the CDR3: TGTGCCAGCTCACTGGACAGGGGTGCTGAAGCTTTCTTT. The full variable domain, rest sourced from reference TRBV18 and TRBJ1-1, is NAGVMQNPRHLVRRRGQEARLRCSPMKGHSHVYWYRQLPEEGLKFMVYLQKENIIDESGMPKERFSAEFPKEGPSILRIQQVVRGDSAAYFCASSLDRGAEAFFGQGTRLTVV.

V gene TRBV5-1 combines with J gene TRBJ1-2; the D is unclear. CDR1 is SGHRS, CDR2 YFSETQ, per germline. This CDR3 contains 13 residues. The V end was cut by 6 bases, the J end by 4 bases, with 13 bases between. The chain's CDR3 is CASTHDGSYGYTF. In DNA, the CDR3 is TGCGCCAGCACTCATGACGGATCCTATGGCTACACCTTC. The whole variable domain, remainder taken from reference TRBV5-1 and TRBJ1-2, is KAGVTQTPRYLIKTRGQQVTLSCSPISGHRSVSWYQQTPGQGLQFLFEYFSETQRNKGNFPGRFSGRQFSNSRSEMNVSTLELGDSALYLCASTHDGSYGYTFGSGTRLTVV.

The chain uses TRBV27 and TRBJ2-1; the match to TRBD2 covers 14 bases. This CDR3 region has 15 residues. Per germline, CDR1 MNHEY and CDR2 SMNVEV (reference sequence). Germline trimming cut 3 bases from V and 12 bases from J; bases unmatched to any gene: 7. The CDR3 protein is CASSLTSGRAVAQFF. The CDR3 DNA reads TGTGCCAGCAGTTTGACTAGCGGGAGGGCCGTCGCGCAGTTCTTC.